A selection of T cell receptor beta chains follows, all from one sample in a study of OX40 agonist ivuxolimab in advanced cancers. The data were produced by immunoSEQ multiplex PCR, yet TCRdb's version contains in-frame clones alone and is incomplete. Here the sample spans some 52,000 clones, 85% to 95% being singletons. The material sequenced was CD4+ or CD8+ T cells sorted from blood, taken in a trial of the OX40 agonist ivuxolimab. These receptors were obtained from an adult with an advanced solid tumor such as melanoma, head and neck, liver or kidney cancer. The CDR3 runs from the conserved cysteine through the conserved F or W. The order of the fields is J gene, D gene, clone size, V gene, CDR3 length, CDR3 protein, CDR3 DNA. The D gene is left open where the match is weak. Not every row has a clone size; where given, it reads once, few, many or a size class.

>TRBJ2-3|NA|few|TRBV18|16
CASSPLISESTDTQYF
TGTGCCAGCTCACCACTTATTAGCGAGAGCACAGATACGCAGTATTTT
>TRBJ2-7|NA|NA|TRBV5-1|15
CASSTDAGTYYEQYF
TGCGCCAGCAGCACAGATGCGGGGACGTACTACGAGCAGTACTTC
>TRBJ1-1|NA|NA|TRBV7-9|14
CASSPTWDRREAFF
TGTGCCAGCAGCCCGACCTGGGACCGGCGTGAAGCTTTCTTT
>TRBJ1-5|TRBD1|NA|TRBV28|18
CASSLTPHTGGGNQPQHF
TGTGCCAGCAGTTTAACCCCCCACACAGGGGGAGGCAATCAGCCCCAGCATTTT
>TRBJ2-5|NA|NA|TRBV11-3|16
CASSLDLGADQETQYF
TGTGCCAGCAGCTTAGATCTTGGGGCAGATCAAGAGACCCAGTACTTC
>TRBJ2-7|TRBD1|NA|TRBV6-1|12
CASSQGAYEQYF
TGTGCCAGCAGCCAGGGGGCCTACGAGCAGTACTTC
>TRBJ2-7|NA|NA|TRBV7-9|11
CASSYGDEQYF
TGTGCCAGCAGCTACGGGGACGAGCAGTACTTC
>TRBJ2-5|TRBD2|NA|TRBV5-5|13
CASSLAGGGTQYF
TGTGCCAGCAGCTTAGCGGGAGGGGGGACCCAGTACTTC
>TRBJ2-2|NA|NA|TRBV27|15
CASSSGPMNTGELFF
TGTGCCAGCAGTTCGGGACCGATGAACACCGGGGAGCTGTTTTTT
>TRBJ1-2|NA|few|TRBV7-9|12
CASSEGEGAYTF
TGTGCCAGCAGCGAGGGTGAGGGTGCCTACACCTTC
>TRBJ2-3|NA|NA|TRBV27|13
CASRGISTDTQYF
TGTGCCAGCAGGGGAATTAGCACAGATACGCAGTATTTT
>TRBJ2-3|NA|NA|TRBV5-6|15
CASSLYSALTDTQYF
TGTGCCAGCAGCTTGTACAGCGCCCTCACAGATACGCAGTATTTT
>TRBJ2-5|NA|NA|TRBV28|15
CASSFPGDGFETQYF
TGTGCCAGCAGTTTTCCGGGGGACGGGTTCGAGACCCAGTACTTC
>TRBJ2-3|NA|NA|TRBV9|14
CASSPWVGTDTQYF
TGTGCCAGCAGCCCTTGGGTCGGCACAGATACGCAGTATTTT
>TRBJ2-7|NA|once|TRBV7-9|16
CASSSSAGLGIYEQYF
TGTGCCAGCAGCTCGTCAGCCGGGTTGGGGATCTACGAGCAGTACTTC
>TRBJ1-2|NA|NA|TRBV7-9|14
CASSRSGEPGGYTF
TGTGCCAGCAGCCGGTCGGGGGAGCCCGGCGGCTACACCTTC
>TRBJ1-5|NA|NA|TRBV6-1|11
CATGIDQPQHF
TGTGCCACTGGTATTGATCAGCCCCAGCATTTT
>TRBJ2-3|NA|NA|TRBV27|13
CASLSLSTDTQYF
TGTGCCAGCCTTAGCTTGTCCACAGATACGCAGTATTTT
>TRBJ2-7|NA|NA|TRBV5-5|11
CASSAYYEQYF
TGTGCCAGCAGCGCATACTACGAGCAGTACTTC
>TRBJ2-7|TRBD1|NA|TRBV28|14
CASSLGTDSYEQYF
TGTGCCAGCAGTTTGGGGACAGACTCCTACGAGCAGTACTTC
>TRBJ2-7|NA|NA|TRBV19|14
CASSIGGTDTEQYF
TGTGCCAGTAGTATAGGGGGGACGGACACCGAGCAGTACTTC
>TRBJ2-7|NA|NA|TRBV6-5|13
CASTKGPYYEQYF
TGTGCCAGCACCAAGGGCCCCTACTACGAGCAGTACTTC
>TRBJ2-2|NA|NA|TRBV10-1|14
CASTGALGTGELFF
TGCGCCAGCACCGGGGCCCTCGGGACCGGGGAGCTGTTTTTT
>TRBJ2-1|NA|NA|TRBV30|13
CAWREGVYNEQFF
TGTGCCTGGAGAGAGGGGGTTTACAATGAGCAGTTCTTC
>TRBJ2-7|NA|NA|TRBV2|12
CASSHRDREQYF
TGTGCCAGCAGTCACAGGGACCGCGAGCAGTACTTC
>TRBJ2-7|TRBD2|NA|TRBV2|16
CASSEVLLAGSYEQYF
TGTGCCAGCAGTGAAGTGCTCCTAGCGGGGTCCTACGAGCAGTACTTC
>TRBJ1-4|NA|NA|TRBV9|14
CASSVEATNEKLFF
TGTGCCAGCAGCGTAGAAGCAACTAATGAAAAACTGTTTTTT
>TRBJ2-2|TRBD1|few|TRBV7-9|15
CASAKPQGAIGELFF
TGTGCCAGCGCGAAACCCCAGGGGGCAATCGGGGAGCTGTTTTTT
>TRBJ2-3|TRBD2|once|TRBV11-3|14
CHIERGGRSDTQYF
TGTCACATCGAGCGGGGCGGGAGGTCCGATACGCAGTATTTT
>TRBJ2-7|NA|NA|TRBV30|14
CAWDPPGRNYEQYF
TGTGCCTGGGATCCCCCGGGACGGAATTACGAGCAGTACTTC
>TRBJ1-1|TRBD1|NA|TRBV7-8|13
CASLVQGTTEAFF
TGTGCCAGCCTGGTACAGGGGACCACTGAAGCTTTCTTT
>TRBJ2-4|TRBD1|NA|TRBV11-2|15
CASSEDRDAKNIQYF
TGTGCCAGCAGCGAAGACAGGGACGCCAAAAACATTCAGTACTTC
>TRBJ2-7|NA|NA|TRBV10-1|14
CASSDSGPAGEQYF
TGCGCCAGCAGCGATAGTGGGCCTGCAGGGGAGCAGTACTTC
>TRBJ2-7|NA|NA|TRBV4-2|14
CASSQRTASYEQYF
TGTGCCAGCAGCCAAAGGACGGCTTCCTACGAGCAGTACTTC
>TRBJ2-7|NA|NA|TRBV19|11
CVFQTSYEQYF
TGTGTTTTCCAAACCTCCTACGAGCAGTACTTC
>TRBJ1-4|NA|NA|TRBV28|15
CASSLVGATNEKLFF
TGTGCCAGCAGTTTGGTCGGGGCAACTAATGAAAAACTGTTTTTT
>TRBJ1-1|NA|NA|TRBV6-6|15
CASSPTVSMNTEAFF
TGTGCCAGCAGTCCGACAGTCTCTATGAACACTGAAGCTTTCTTT
>TRBJ1-5|NA|NA|TRBV19|15
CASTSGFMSNQPQHF
TGTGCCAGTACCTCTGGGTTCATGAGCAATCAGCCCCAGCATTTT
>TRBJ2-7|NA|NA|TRBV7-2|13
CASSSLGPYEQYF
TGTGCCAGCAGTTCTCTCGGGCCCTACGAGCAGTACTTC
>TRBJ2-7|NA|NA|TRBV29-1|14
CSVLTGLSSYEQYF
TGCAGCGTTCTCACAGGGTTAAGCTCCTACGAGCAGTACTTC
>TRBJ2-7|TRBD2|once|TRBV11-2|18
CASSLAGTSALSPYEQYF
TGTGCCAGCAGCTTAGCGGGGACTAGCGCCCTCTCACCCTACGAGCAGTACTTC
>TRBJ2-3|NA|NA|TRBV6-5|15
CASAQVGRGADTQYF
TGTGCCAGCGCCCAGGTGGGGAGAGGGGCAGATACGCAGTATTTT
>TRBJ1-2|TRBD1|NA|TRBV27|14
CASSFRRGLIGYTF
TGTGCCAGCAGTTTTCGCAGGGGGTTGATTGGCTACACCTTC
>TRBJ2-7|NA|NA|TRBV6-6|14
CASRAPGPTYEQYF
TGTGCCAGCAGGGCTCCGGGACCTACCTACGAGCAGTACTTC
>TRBJ2-7|NA|NA|TRBV2|14
CASTAPGLSYEQYF
TGTGCCAGCACTGCACCGGGACTTTCCTACGAGCAGTACTTC
>TRBJ1-2|NA|NA|TRBV16|15
CASSPTPAGTYGYTF
TGTGCCAGCAGCCCCACCCCCGCAGGAACCTATGGCTACACCTTC
>TRBJ1-5|NA|NA|TRBV6-6|14
CASISEGLDQPQHF
TGTGCCAGCATTTCCGAAGGGCTGGATCAGCCCCAGCATTTT
>TRBJ2-5|NA|NA|TRBV4-2|14
CASSQGGVDETQYF
TGTGCCAGCAGCCAAGGGGGGGTGGACGAGACCCAGTACTTC
>TRBJ2-7|NA|NA|TRBV7-9|13
CASSPWTAYEQYF
TGTGCCAGCAGCCCCTGGACAGCCTACGAGCAGTACTTC
>TRBJ1-1|NA|NA|TRBV19|12
CASSFGQSEAFF
TGTGCCAGTAGTTTTGGACAGTCTGAAGCTTTCTTT
>TRBJ2-7|TRBD2|NA|TRBV5-1|14
CASSFLLASDEQYF
TGCGCCAGCAGCTTTTTACTAGCGAGCGACGAGCAGTACTTC
>TRBJ2-1|NA|NA|TRBV10-1|13
CASSEPLNNEQFF
TGCGCCAGCAGTGAGCCCTTGAACAATGAGCAGTTCTTC
>TRBJ2-7|TRBD2|NA|TRBV7-9|15
CASSSTSGVSYEQYF
TGTGCCAGCAGCTCCACTAGCGGAGTCTCCTACGAGCAGTACTTC
>TRBJ2-7|NA|NA|TRBV28|15
CASSYKQGGTYEQYF
TGTGCCAGCAGTTATAAACAGGGTGGAACCTACGAGCAGTACTTC
>TRBJ1-5|TRBD1|NA|TRBV28|15
CASSPDRGSNQPQHF
TGTGCCAGCAGCCCTGACAGGGGCAGTAATCAGCCCCAGCATTTT